This T cell receptor (beta chain) comes out of a study of T cell repertoires in cytomegalovirus infection. Study-wide background: CMV infection together with matching HLA type was indicated by public TCR beta signatures.

Regarding the study as a whole: CMV-specific HLA-C-restricted TCR beta clonotypes dominated the ex vivo response. Summed frequency of shared TCR beta families picked out CMV carriers who also had the relevant HLA.

Each CDR3 protein is one row after TCRdb ran MiXCR on the reads. The repertoire includes some 600,000 distinct CDR3 sequences, 24% of them detected once, and approximately 8.2% sits in the top ten. Worth noting for this clonotype: Antigen: not known.

The CDR3 runs to 13 residues. V dropped 6 bases and J dropped 9 bases, with 15 bases sitting between them. CDR1 is MNHNY and CDR2 is SVGAGI in the germline V gene (reference sequence). Sequenced sample: CD8+ T cells from PBMCs. This sequence originates from a human donor in good health (CMV status not recorded). Some clones in this sample may be carry-over from other donors' samples. The chain uses TRBV6-6 and TRBJ1-5; D gene uncertain. The CDR3 is CASSAPPRRPQHF. CDR3 DNA sequence: TGTGCCAGCAGCGCCCCCCCACGACGGCCCCAGCATTTT.